These 9 T cell receptor beta chains originate from one sample sequenced in a study of blood T cell repertoires in COVID-19. TCRdb keeps only in-frame clones here, not all; method: immunoSEQ multiplex PCR. This table has about 210,000 clones, about 90% appearing once. The specimen sequenced was PBMCs or T cells enriched from blood (not recorded which). The receptors originated from a young man who had recovered from COVID-19.

The chain employs TRBV28 and TRBJ1-4, with TRBD1 matching 8 bases. This CDR3 has 15 amino acids. The V and J ends lost 6 bases and 5 bases, in that order; junction bases with no gene match: 8. Germline V gene data show CDR1 as MDHEN and CDR2 as SYDVKM. The CDR3: CASRGQGARNEKLFF. The CDR3 DNA reads TGTGCCAGCAGGGGTCAGGGGGCGAGGAATGAAAAACTGTTTTTT.

This chain joins TRBV7-9 and TRBJ2-1, with TRBD2 identical over 13 bases. Germline V gene sequence: CDR1 SEHNR, CDR2 FQNEAQ (reference sequence). The V gene end was trimmed by 1 base and the J gene end by 4 bases; junction bases not matched to a gene: 7. The CDR3 contains 18 residues. The CDR3 nucleotides read TGTGCCAGCAGCTTAGGGAGGACTAGCGGGAGAAATTACAATGAGCAGTTCTTC. Its protein product is CASSLGRTSGRNYNEQFF. Variable domain in full (rest from reference TRBV7-9 and TRBJ2-1): DTGVSQNPRHKITKRGQNVTFRCDPISEHNRLYWYRQTLGQGPEFLTYFQNEAQLEKSRLLSDRFSAERPKGSFSTLEIQRTEQGDSAMYLCASSLGRTSGRNYNEQFFGPGTRLTVL.

The rearrangement uses TRBV7-8 and TRBJ2-5; a weak D match, TRBD1 (6 bases). Trimming cost V 5 bases and J 2 bases, with 12 bases left between them. This CDR3 is 14 amino acids long. Germline CDR1 and CDR2: SGHVS and FQNEAQ. The CDR3: CASSLTGRQETQYF. CDR3 DNA: TGTGCCAGCAGCCTAACAGGGAGACAAGAGACCCAGTACTTC.

The rearrangement uses TRBV10-1 and TRBJ2-1; 10 bases line up with TRBD2. The CDR3 covers 17 residues. Germline V gene lookup returns CDR1 WNHNN and CDR2 SYGVQD (reference sequence). The V and J ends lost 0 bases and 6 bases, in that order; junction bases with no gene match: 8. This CDR3 reads CASSESFSASGSNEQFF. The CDR3, as DNA: TGCGCCAGCAGTGAGTCTTTTTCGGCTAGCGGGAGCAATGAGCAGTTCTTC.

The V gene is TRBV7-2, the J gene TRBJ1-6, with D possibly matching TRBD1 (6 bases). The CDR3 loop spans 15 amino acids. V lost 5 bases and J lost 7, with 15 bases in between. Looked up from germline, CDR1 is SGHTA and CDR2 is FQGNSA. The CDR3 region is CASSQTDRLNSPLHF. CDR3 coding DNA: TGTGCCAGCAGCCAGACGGACAGACTCAATTCACCCCTCCACTTT.

The genes are TRBV7-2 and TRBJ2-7, with D possibly matching TRBD2 (5 bases). Germline V gene data show CDR1 as SGHTA and CDR2 as FQGNSA. V lost 5 bases to trimming and J lost 0 bases, with 17 bases between them. CDR3 length equals 16 residues. CDR3 residues: CASSLRSGQLSYEQYF. The CDR3 DNA reads TGTGCCAGCAGCCTAAGAAGCGGCCAACTCTCCTACGAGCAGTACTTC.

J is TRBJ2-2 and V is TRBV11-2; TRBD2 matches 10 bases. The germline V gene encodes CDR1 SGHAT and CDR2 FQNNGV. V was clipped by 5 bases and J by 4 bases; unmatched bases: 10. CDR3 size: 17 residues. The CDR3 DNA is TGTGCCAGCAGCCCTCTGGGGACTAGCGATTCCACCGGGGAGCTGTTTTTT. Translated, it gives CASSPLGTSDSTGELFF.

J is TRBJ1-5 and V is TRBV2, with a possible D match to TRBD1 (5 bases). V lost 4 bases and J lost 7, with 11 bases in between. CDR1 and CDR2 from the germline V gene are SNHLY and FYNNEI. This CDR3 has 13 residues. The CDR3 loop is CASSVGGTQPQHF. The CDR3 nucleotides are TGTGCCAGCAGTGTGGGGGGAACGCAGCCCCAGCATTTT.

This chain uses TRBV10-3 with TRBJ2-5; 10 positions match TRBD1. Losses at the gene ends were 3 bases for V and 1 base for J; bases not matched to a gene: 5. The CDR3 spans 16 residues. Germline V gives CDR1 ENHRY, CDR2 SYGVKD. Here the CDR3 reads CAISDPDRGPQETQYF. The CDR3 nucleotides are TGTGCCATCAGTGACCCCGACAGGGGGCCCCAAGAGACCCAGTACTTC.